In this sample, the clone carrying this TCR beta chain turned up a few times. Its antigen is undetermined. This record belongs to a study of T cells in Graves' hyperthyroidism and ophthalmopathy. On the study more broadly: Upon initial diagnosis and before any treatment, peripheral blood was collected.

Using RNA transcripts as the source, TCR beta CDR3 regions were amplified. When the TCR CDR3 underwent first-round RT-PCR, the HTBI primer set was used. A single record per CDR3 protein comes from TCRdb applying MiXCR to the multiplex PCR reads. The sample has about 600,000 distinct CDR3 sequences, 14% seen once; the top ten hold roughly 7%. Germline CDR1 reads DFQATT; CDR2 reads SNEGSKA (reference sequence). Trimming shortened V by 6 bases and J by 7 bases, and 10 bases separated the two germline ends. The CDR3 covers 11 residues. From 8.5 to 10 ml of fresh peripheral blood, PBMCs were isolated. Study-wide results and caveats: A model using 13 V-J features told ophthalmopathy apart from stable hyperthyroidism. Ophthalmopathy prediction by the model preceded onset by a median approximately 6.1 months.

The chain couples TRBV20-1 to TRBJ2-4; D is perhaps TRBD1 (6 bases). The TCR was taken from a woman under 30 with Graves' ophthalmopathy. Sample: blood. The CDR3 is CSAPRGNIQYF. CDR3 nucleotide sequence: TGCAGTGCCCCTAGGGGGAACATTCAGTACTTC.